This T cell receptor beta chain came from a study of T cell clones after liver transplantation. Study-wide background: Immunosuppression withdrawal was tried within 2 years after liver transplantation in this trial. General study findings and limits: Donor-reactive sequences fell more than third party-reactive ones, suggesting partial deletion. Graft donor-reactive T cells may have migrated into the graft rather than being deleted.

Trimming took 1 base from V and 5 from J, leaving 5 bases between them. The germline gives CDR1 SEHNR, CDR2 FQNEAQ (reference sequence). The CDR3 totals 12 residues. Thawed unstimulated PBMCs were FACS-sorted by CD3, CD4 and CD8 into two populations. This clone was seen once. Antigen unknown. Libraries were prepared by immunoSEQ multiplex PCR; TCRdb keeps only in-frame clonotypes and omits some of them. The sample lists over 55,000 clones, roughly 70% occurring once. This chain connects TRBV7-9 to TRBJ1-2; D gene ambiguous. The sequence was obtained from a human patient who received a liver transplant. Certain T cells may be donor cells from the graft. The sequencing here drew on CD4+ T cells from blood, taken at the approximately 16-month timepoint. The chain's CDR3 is CASSLEGYGYTF. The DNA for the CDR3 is TGTGCCAGCAGCTTAGAGGGATATGGCTACACCTTC.